This note documents a single TCR beta chain sequence. Antigen specificity is unknown. The germline gene is not matched at one end of the junction; a read error may be the cause. Germline V gene data show CDR1 as SGHNT and CDR2 as YYREEE (reference sequence). The CDR3 sequence is 12 residues long. The PCR employed 60 Vbeta primers together with 13 Jbeta primers. Method: immunoSEQ multiplex PCR; TCRdb's copy keeps in-frame clones and lacks some. Among fewer than 200,000 clones listed, approximately 80% were seen once. The sample comes from a study of cytomegalovirus exposure and HLA in healthy donors. Broader study findings: Around 160 TCR beta chains were listed as cytomegalovirus-associated.

This chain joins TRBV5-4 and TRBJ2-7; 11 nucleotides agree with TRBD1. Sequencing was carried out using PBMCs. The receptor's source is a woman under 40 in good health and CMV-seropositive. CDR3 sequence reads: CASKSGQGACGF. As DNA, the CDR3 is TGTGCCAGCAAGAGTGGACAGGGGGCGTGCGGTTTC.